Given below is one TCR beta chain in context. Authors' methods: Reference gene primer amplification gave nucleated cell count estimates. Produced via immunoSEQ multiplex PCR; TCRdb's table is partial and in-frame only. V and J calls and clone size are those listed in that table; D and trimming were worked out from the DNA. The sample lists 220,000 or so clones, around 84% occurring once. Germline V lookup: CDR1 SNHLY, CDR2 FYNNEI. V shed 5 bases and J shed 0 bases, with 20 bases lying between them. The CDR3 totals 18 residues. This sample is drawn from a study of blood T cell repertoires in COVID-19. As for the study in general: Acute and convalescent COVID-19 samples came from the United States, Italy and Spain.

The chain carries TRBV2 and TRBJ1-5, with D tentatively TRBD1 (5 bases). What was sequenced was peripheral blood. The TCR was taken from a man under 40 with active or convalescent COVID-19. The CDR3 nucleotides read TGTGCCAGCAGTCCAATCTTGTCGGGGGTCTATAGCAATCAGCCCCAGCATTTT. Translation gives CASSPILSGVYSNQPQHF.